This record concerns one TCR beta chain sequence. The antigen is unknown. Data came from immunoSEQ multiplex PCR; TCRdb stores just in-frame clones and leaves some out. The sample shows under 150,000 clones, roughly 88% of them seen only once. Germline V gene lookup returns CDR1 LGHNA and CDR2 YNFKEQ. The CDR3 extends over 16 amino acids. Trimming removed 3 bases from V and 6 bases from J; junction bases left unmatched: 14. This entry comes from a study of T cell responses to AZD1222 COVID-19 vaccine. Study in general: Doses given second, at about 4 or about 12 weeks, were pooled. Study-level points and caveats: Regions left unmutated in variants are reportedly the target of nearly half of spike-specific TCRs. In all cases, repertoires were sampled only after the peak T cell response.

Sequenced here: peripheral blood, sampled on day 0 of AZD1222 vaccination. The receptor was derived from an adult in good health. The chain carries TRBV4-2 and TRBJ2-7; 7 positions agree with TRBD2. CDR3 sequence reads: CASSHQGASGGREQYF. CDR3 sequence (DNA): TGTGCCAGCAGCCATCAAGGGGCTAGCGGCGGTCGCGAGCAGTACTTC.